This T cell receptor beta chain comes out of a study of post-analysis software for immune sequencing data. Study background: Some patients lacked subtype; others had relapsing-remitting, secondary progressive or progressive-relapsing disease.

Points from the study as a whole: Pronounced co-clustering by F measure was evident among identically batched samples. Multiple sclerosis patients showed significantly lower normalized Chao1 diversity than controls did.

In regard to this clonotype: Its antigen is not known.

Unique molecular identifiers tagged the TCR beta cDNA libraries. The T cell input of about 0.9 to 10 million gave around 540,000 cDNA molecules. Each CDR3 protein is one row after TCRdb ran MiXCR on the PCR reads. The data contain about 400,000 distinct CDR3 sequences, 30% to 45% of them singletons. The clonotype was recovered from a girl aged 10 to 17 with multiple sclerosis. The sequenced sample consisted of blood.

DNA of the CDR3: TGTGCCAGCAGCGTAGGAACAGGGGGCGAGGGCTACACCTTC. Amino acids: CASSVGTGGEGYTF. The chain carries TRBV9 and TRBJ1-2, with 9 bases that match TRBD1. CDR1 is SGDLS, CDR2 YYNGEE, per germline. The CDR3 extends over 14 amino acids. V gave up 0 bases and J gave up 8 bases; unmatched junction bases: 5.